This T cell receptor beta chain was retrieved from a study of patients and donors after allogeneic stem cell transplantation. Unmatched junction bases numbered 17, after V lost 4 bases and J lost 0 bases. The CDR3 is 21 residues long. CDR1 MNHEY and CDR2 SMNVEV come from the germline V gene (reference sequence). In TCRdb, the RT-PCR reads were re-called with MiXCR into one record per CDR3 protein. The profile covers some 87,000 distinct CDR3 sequences, with about 48% appearing a single time and roughly 64% taken by the ten largest. The V call is TRBV27, the J call TRBJ2-4; 11 bases align to TRBD2. The TCR was taken from a human donor who was either an allogeneic HSCT recipient or a stem cell or donor lymphocyte infusion donor (not recorded which). It is not recorded whose cells these are; they may come from a transplant donor. The sequenced sample consisted of blood, either unsorted or a sorted T cell fraction (not recorded which). The CDR3 is CASSSLPVAGGTRIAKNIQYF. The CDR3 DNA is TGTGCCAGCAGTTCCCTCCCCGTAGCGGGAGGGACGAGGATAGCCAAAAACATTCAGTACTTC.